This T cell receptor beta chain was captured in a study of technical replicates of blood from a handful of donors. The V end was cut by 6 bases, the J end by 5 bases, with 16 bases between. From germline, CDR1 is LNHDA and CDR2 SQIVND (reference sequence). The CDR3 totals 14 residues. Sequencing was performed with immunoSEQ multiplex PCR; in TCRdb, only in-frame clones are kept and a portion is missing. This table has around 64,000 clones, 90% to 95% appearing once. The genes are TRBV19 and TRBJ2-5; TRBD2 is a possible D gene (6 bases). Source material: PBMCs. This sequence was found in a human donor in good health. Some clones in this sample may be carry-over from other donors' samples. CDR3 nucleotides: TGTGCCAGTAGCCGGACCCGGGCGGGGGAGACCCAGTACTTC. It translates to CASSRTRAGETQYF.